This TCR beta chain was captured in a study of blood T cell repertoires in COVID-19 (TCRdb year 2020). About the study as a whole: Collaborator samples came from the United States, Italy and Spain and covered acute and convalescent phases of COVID-19. The prospective study material was composed of cDNA or gDNA derived from T cells, B-cell-depleted T cells, or PBMCs. The dataset comprised deeply sampled blood TCRbeta repertoires from subjects exposed to, actively infected with, or recovered from COVID-19. The repertoires were made available in a free public database intended to serve as a resource for research on the immune response to SARS-CoV-2. Samples were obtained from the ongoing ImmuneRACE study (first 160 participants) and from about 1,300 subjects provided by 6 global collaborators. A de-identified subject ID, COVID-19 status, age in years and sex were almost always included in the sample metadata. HLA class I and class II types, where available, came from metadata supplied by the sample provider rather than from assay-based typing. The full study reports these points: The amount of clinical and demographic metadata varied by source and participant and was provided uncurated.

The immunoSEQ Assay, a bias-controlled multiplex PCR, was used to amplify TCRbeta CDR3 regions from genomic DNA. As for the authors' bioinformatics: Within the assay, amplification of reference gene primers was used to estimate how many nucleated cells each sample contained. To quantify the absolute abundance of each unique TCRbeta CDR3 rearrangement, sequence reads were collapsed and filtered. For each sample, productive Simpson clonality was calculated as the square root of Simpson's diversity index across productive rearrangements. Imported from immuneACCESS, the table was reduced by TCRdb to in-frame sequences with V and J called. These copies leave out some clones; in studies compared against another copy, an unresolved V gene accounts for under half, and the cause of the remainder is not known. V and J calls plus clone size are reproduced from that table; the DNA served to infer D and trimming. The sample has 210,000 or so clones on record, around nine tenths of them singletons. Together, the top ten hold 4% to 6% of the sample.

Collaborating institutions collected whole blood in K2EDTA tubes following their own protocols. For TCRbeta analysis, collaborators shipped samples in one of three forms: frozen whole blood, isolated PBMCs, or DNA extracted from either of those sample types. To note about this clone: Which antigen it targets is not known. The input lacks base qualities; no much larger clone sits a single base away.

The sample consisted of peripheral blood. The TCR was taken from a woman aged 40 to 49 with acute or convalescent COVID-19.

In nucleotides, the sequence is TGTGCCAGCAGCGGGGACAGGGGGGTAAATGAAAAACTGTTTTTT. Its protein is CASSGDRGVNEKLFF. The chain couples TRBV7-6 to TRBJ1-4; 11 bases in between match TRBD1. According to the germline V gene, CDR1 reads SGHVS and CDR2 reads FNYEAQ. The cysteine opens and the phenylalanine closes a CDR3 of 15 amino acids. The kept DNA is CDR3 alone, 45 bases in frame from the first base. V loses 5 bases at its end and J loses 5 bases; junction bases beyond the gene matches: 4.